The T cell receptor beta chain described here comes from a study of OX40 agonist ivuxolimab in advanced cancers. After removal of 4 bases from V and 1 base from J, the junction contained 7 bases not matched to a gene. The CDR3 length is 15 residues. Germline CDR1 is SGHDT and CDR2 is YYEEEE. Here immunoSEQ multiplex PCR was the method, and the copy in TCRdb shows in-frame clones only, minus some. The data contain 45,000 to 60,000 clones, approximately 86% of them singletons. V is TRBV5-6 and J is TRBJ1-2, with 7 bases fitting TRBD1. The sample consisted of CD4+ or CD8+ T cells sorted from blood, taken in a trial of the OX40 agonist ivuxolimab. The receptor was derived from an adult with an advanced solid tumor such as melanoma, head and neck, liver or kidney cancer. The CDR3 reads CASSPETGINYGYTF. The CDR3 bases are TGTGCCAGCAGCCCGGAGACAGGGATTAACTATGGCTACACCTTC.